This T cell receptor beta chain is drawn from a study of T cell responses to AZD1222 COVID-19 vaccine. Study-wide points: The study found Spike-specific TCR breadth and depth rose after two AZD1222 doses. Only a handful of AZD1222 recipients were seropositive at baseline.

Worth noting for this clone: Its target is not known.

V was clipped by 7 bases and J by 3 bases; unmatched bases: 6. Germline V gives CDR1 ENHRY, CDR2 SYGVKD. The CDR3 runs to 14 residues. Clones were sequenced by immunoSEQ multiplex PCR, and TCRdb holds only the in-frame ones, with some missing. The sample shows roughly 120,000 clones, around 84% of them seen only once. The V gene is TRBV10-3, the J gene TRBJ1-1, with 9 bases that match TRBD1. This sample comprised peripheral blood, obtained 28 days after the second AZD1222 dose. This TCR was recovered from an adult who received the AZD1222 COVID-19 vaccine. DNA for the CDR3: TGTGCCATCACCGCGGACAGGGGTGACACTGAAGCTTTCTTT. Translating it yields CAITADRGDTEAFF.